One sample yielded the 22 T cell receptor beta chains listed below, sequenced in a study of CD8+ T cells in alopecia areata. Treatment in this sample: oral pan-JAK inhibitor, 5-10 mg twice daily. Extracted RNA was reverse transcribed, and the resulting cDNA served as sequencing template. Assay: immunoSEQ multiplex PCR; the TCRdb copy retains only in-frame clones and omits some. The repertoire consists of some 180,000 clones, with 50% to 65% occurring once and the leading ten covering approximately 11%. The source material was CD8+ T cells sorted from blood, sampled at week 24, from a patient treated with tofacitinib. The receptors here all came from a human donor with alopecia areata.

This chain joins TRBV27 and TRBJ1-2; 7 nucleotides line up with TRBD1. V dropped 8 bases and J dropped 4; count of bases not matched to a gene: 16. From germline, CDR1 is MNHEY and CDR2 SMNVEV (reference sequence). CDR3 length: 16 residues. CDR3 loop: CASGDRVSAVFYGYTF. DNA of the CDR3: TGTGCCAGCGGAGACAGGGTTTCGGCGGTTTTCTATGGCTACACCTTC.

The V gene is TRBV15, the J gene TRBJ2-7, with 7 nucleotides matching TRBD1. The CDR3 is made up of 15 amino acids. With V trimmed by 5 bases and J by 3 bases, 10 bases remained unmatched. Germline CDR1 LNHNV, CDR2 YYDKDF (reference sequence). CDR3 sequence: CATSETPAGGYEQYF. CDR3 sequence (DNA): TGTGCCACCAGCGAAACCCCTGCAGGGGGCTACGAGCAGTACTTC.

This clone was detected only once. The gene calls are TRBV25-1 and TRBJ2-3; TRBD1 might be the D (6 bases). V lost 3 bases and J lost 5, with 15 bases in between. This CDR3 is 15 amino acids long. Germline V lookup: CDR1 MGHDK, CDR2 SYGVNS. The CDR3 protein is CASSESQGPGDTQYF. The CDR3 DNA reads as TGTGCCAGCAGTGAGAGCCAGGGGCCAGGAGATACGCAGTATTTT.

This clone was found once. The rearrangement uses TRBV27 and TRBJ2-3; perhaps TRBD1 as D (5 bases). This CDR3 is 14 amino acids long. Looked up from germline, CDR1 is MNHEY and CDR2 is SMNVEV (reference sequence). V was trimmed by 2 bases and J by 4 bases, leaving 10 bases between them. CDR3 amino acids: CASSLGRTSDTQYF. In DNA, the CDR3 is TGTGCCAGCAGTTTAGGAAGGACATCAGATACGCAGTATTTT.

This clone was recorded only once. The chain recombines TRBV2 with TRBJ1-2; 8 nucleotides align to TRBD1. This CDR3 contains 16 residues. J was trimmed by 0 bases and V by 2 bases; bases with no gene match: 5. Looked up from germline, CDR1 is SNHLY and CDR2 is FYNNEI. DNA for the CDR3: TGTGCCAGCAGTGAAAACCCCAGGGGGCCTAACTATGGCTACACCTTC. Translated: CASSENPRGPNYGYTF. Together with reference TRBV2 and TRBJ1-2, the CDR3 gives the full variable domain: EPEVTQTPSHQVTQMGQEVILRCVPISNHLYFYWYRQILGQKVEFLVSFYNNEISEKSEIFDDQFSVERPDGSNFTLKIRSTKLEDSAMYFCASSENPRGPNYGYTFGSGTRLTVV.

This chain joins TRBV7-6 and TRBJ2-1, with 7 bases lining up with TRBD2. Germline V gene data show CDR1 as SGHVS and CDR2 as FNYEAQ. The CDR3 totals 16 residues. V gave up 2 bases and J gave up 6 bases; unmatched junction bases: 10. The CDR3: CASSLRSPGTINEQFF. For the CDR3, the DNA is TGTGCCAGCAGCTTAAGGTCTCCCGGGACTATCAATGAGCAGTTCTTC.

This rearrangement joins TRBV12-5 to TRBJ1-1; TRBD1 aligns across 7 bases. The CDR3 length is 14 residues. J lost 1 base, V lost 4 bases, and 3 bases had no gene match. CDR1 LGHNT and CDR2 FRNRAP come from the germline V gene. This chain's CDR3 is CASGWGTANTEAFF. CDR3 bases: TGTGCTAGTGGTTGGGGGACAGCGAACACTGAAGCTTTCTTT. Full variable domain (rest looked up from reference TRBV12-5 and TRBJ1-1): DARVTQTPRHKVTEMGQEVTMRCQPILGHNTVFWYRQTMMQGLELLAYFRNRAPLDDSGMPKDRFSAEMPDATLATLKIQPSEPRDSAVYFCASGWGTANTEAFFGQGTRLTVV.

This clone turned up a few times. The rearrangement joins TRBV29-1 to TRBJ2-4; TRBD1 agrees at 9 bases. V lost 2 bases to trimming and J lost 0 bases; unmatched junction nucleotides: 8. The CDR3 is 17 residues long. CDR1 and CDR2 from the germline V gene are SQVTM and ANQGSEA. CDR3: CSVEFGTDRGAKNIQYF. In nucleotides, the CDR3 is TGCAGCGTTGAATTTGGGACGGACAGGGGAGCCAAAAACATTCAGTACTTC.

J is TRBJ1-2 and V is TRBV29-1; D unclear. V lost 0 bases and J 8 bases, leaving 13 bases between the germline ends. This CDR3 has 13 amino acids. Germline V gene data show CDR1 as SQVTM and CDR2 as ANQGSEA. The CDR3 protein is CSVEDPAPRGYTF. The CDR3 bases are TGCAGCGTTGAAGATCCGGCTCCACGAGGCTACACCTTC.

This clone was observed a few times. The genes are TRBV7-9 and TRBJ1-5; D perhaps matches TRBD1 (5 bases). Germline CDR1 SEHNR, CDR2 FQNEAQ (reference sequence). CDR3 length: 12 amino acids. The V gene lost 5 bases and the J gene lost 7 bases, with 9 bases spanning the gap. CDR3 protein: CASSGGGQPQHF. Written as DNA, the CDR3 is TGTGCCAGCAGCGGGGGTGGCCAGCCCCAGCATTTT.

This sequence joins TRBV30 and TRBJ1-5; D is uncertain. The CDR3 has 13 amino acids. Trimming removed 0 bases from V and 5 bases from J, with 8 bases in between. Per the germline V gene, CDR1 is GTSNPN and CDR2 is SVGIG (reference sequence). The CDR3 DNA sequence: TGTGCCTGGAGTGTATACGGAGATCAGCCCCAGCATTTT. It is translated as CAWSVYGDQPQHF.

The chain carries TRBV6-5 and TRBJ2-2; D not certain. The germline gives CDR1 MNHEY, CDR2 SVGAGI. The V end was cut by 4 bases, the J end by 5 bases, with 5 bases between. CDR3 length equals 12 residues. The CDR3 DNA reads TGTGCCAGCAGTTTTGGGACCGGGGAGCTGTTTTTT. Translation: CASSFGTGELFF.

This chain uses TRBV7-9 with TRBJ1-2; the D is unclear. Per the germline V gene, CDR1 is SEHNR and CDR2 is FQNEAQ (reference sequence). The germline V and J ends were trimmed by 5 bases and 3 bases, with 16 bases remaining between them. This CDR3 contains 15 residues. CDR3 sequence reads: CASSDERSIDYGYTF. The CDR3 nucleotides read TGTGCCAGCAGCGACGAAAGGAGTATAGACTATGGCTACACCTTC. The whole variable domain, filled in from reference TRBV7-9 and TRBJ1-2, reads DTGVSQNPRHKITKRGQNVTFRCDPISEHNRLYWYRQTLGQGPEFLTYFQNEAQLEKSRLLSDRFSAERPKGSFSTLEIQRTEQGDSAMYLCASSDERSIDYGYTFGSGTRLTVV.

J is TRBJ2-3 and V is TRBV4-3; D possibly corresponds to TRBD1 (5 bases). The CDR3 length is 17 residues. CDR1 and CDR2 from the germline V gene are LGHNA and YSLEER. Trimming took off 0 bases at V and 0 bases at J, with 13 bases between the two ends. CDR3 nucleotides: TGCGCCAGCAGCCAAGACCCTAGGGGTTCCAGCACAGATACGCAGTATTTT. Translated, it gives CASSQDPRGSSTDTQYF.

The chain links TRBV13 to TRBJ1-1; no firm D call. Trimming removed 10 bases from V and 0 bases from J, with 15 bases in between. The CDR3 has 14 amino acids. Germline CDR1 and CDR2: PRHDT and FYEKMQ (reference sequence). The CDR3 protein is CATDRGGVNTEAFF. The DNA for the CDR3 is TGTGCCACCGACCGGGGTGGGGTGAACACTGAAGCTTTCTTT.

The chain carries TRBV14 and TRBJ1-1; the match to TRBD1 covers 11 bases. The germline gives CDR1 SGHDN, CDR2 FVKESK. The CDR3 has 13 amino acids. Germline trimming cut 10 bases from V and 4 bases from J; bases unmatched to any gene: 5. CDR3 DNA: TGTGCCACCGGACAGGGGGCGGTCACTGAAGCTTTCTTT. It encodes CATGQGAVTEAFF.

The chain recombines TRBV7-6 with TRBJ1-1; D gene uncertain. The ends were cut back, 5 bases at V and 2 bases at J, with 9 bases in the middle. Germline V lookup: CDR1 SGHVS, CDR2 FNYEAQ. The CDR3 spans 13 residues. The CDR3 loop is CASSLTPNTEAFF. As DNA, the CDR3 is TGTGCCAGCAGCCTAACTCCTAACACTGAAGCTTTCTTT.

CDR3 nucleotide sequence: TGTGCCAGCAGCTACACAGGGGGTAATGGCTACACCTTC. This codes for CASSYTGGNGYTF. The chain employs TRBV11-2 and TRBJ1-2, with 8 bases aligning to TRBD1. The V gene end was trimmed by 4 bases and the J gene end by 6 bases; junction bases not matched to a gene: 4. The CDR3 covers 13 residues. CDR1 is SGHAT and CDR2 is FQNNGV in the germline V gene.

This sequence joins TRBV10-3 and TRBJ1-4; 7 bases match TRBD1. The germline CDR1 and CDR2 sequences are ENHRY and SYGVKD. This CDR3 contains 14 residues. V gave up 3 bases and J gave up 5 bases; unmatched junction bases: 3. The CDR3 coding sequence is TGTGCCATCAGTGAAGGGACAGTGAATGAAAAACTGTTTTTT. It yields the protein CAISEGTVNEKLFF.

This clone has just a few counts. The chain joins TRBV4-3 to TRBJ1-1, with D unclear. The CDR3 loop spans 13 amino acids. Germline V CDR1 and CDR2: LGHNA, YSLEER. Trimming removed 3 bases at V and 3 bases at J, with 8 bases between. The DNA for the CDR3 is TGCGCCAGCAGCCATACAGCAGACACTGAAGCTTTCTTT. As protein: CASSHTADTEAFF.

The chain is built from TRBV29-1 and TRBJ1-2, with 7 positions matching TRBD1. This CDR3 region has 12 residues. J lost 2 bases, V lost 7 bases, and 4 bases had no gene match. Germline lookup yields CDR1 SQVTM and CDR2 ANQGSEA. The CDR3 coding sequence is TGCAGCGCTGCACAGGGGAACTATGGCTACACCTTC. Translated: CSAAQGNYGYTF.

The V gene is TRBV30, the J gene TRBJ1-1, with 7 bases matching TRBD1. Germline CDR1 reads GTSNPN; CDR2 reads SVGIG (reference sequence). The ends lost 1 base at V and 4 bases at J; junction bases unmatched: 6. The length of the CDR3 is 14 residues. The CDR3, as DNA: TGTGCCTGGAGTGCTACAGGGGACGCCACTGAAGCTTTCTTT. Translating gives CAWSATGDATEAFF.